One sample yielded the 17 T cell receptor beta chains listed below, sequenced in a study of blood T cell repertoires in COVID-19. The repertoire was sequenced with immunoSEQ multiplex PCR; TCRdb's copy has only in-frame clones and lacks some. The sample consists of approximately 150,000 clones, roughly 80% of them appearing once. Sequencing was carried out using PBMCs or T cells enriched from blood (not recorded which). These receptors were collected from a woman aged 40 to 50 who had recovered from COVID-19.

The chain joins TRBV9 to TRBJ2-1, with a tentative D call TRBD1 (6 bases). Germline V gives CDR1 SGDLS, CDR2 YYNGEE. V gave up 3 bases and J gave up 0 bases, with 10 bases separating them. The CDR3 consists of 15 residues. This CDR3 reads CASSAGESSYNEQFF. As DNA, the CDR3 is TGTGCCAGCAGCGCAGGGGAATCCTCCTACAATGAGCAGTTCTTC. The full variable domain, completed using reference TRBV9 and TRBJ2-1, is DSGVTQTPKHLITATGQRVTLRCSPRSGDLSVYWYQQSLDQGLQFLIQYYNGEERAKGNILERFSAQQFPDLHSELNLSSLELGDSALYFCASSAGESSYNEQFFGPGTRLTVL.

The chain carries TRBV9 and TRBJ2-1; D is unresolved. CDR1 is SGDLS and CDR2 is YYNGEE in the germline V gene. Trimming removed 0 bases at V and 4 bases at J, with 11 bases between. The CDR3 consists of 15 residues. The CDR3 DNA reads as TGTGCCAGCAGCGTAGGGGCCCCCTCGTACAATGAGCAGTTCTTC. As protein: CASSVGAPSYNEQFF.

The chain carries TRBV2 and TRBJ2-7, with a tentative D call TRBD1 (6 bases). V was clipped by 8 bases and J by 6 bases, with 11 bases between them. The germline V gene encodes CDR1 SNHLY and CDR2 FYNNEI. The CDR3 loop spans 11 amino acids. CDR3 region: CASGSRGEQYF. The CDR3 DNA follows: TGTGCCAGCGGATCCAGGGGCGAGCAGTACTTC.

This chain links TRBV7-3 with TRBJ2-5, with 11 bases lining up with TRBD2. Trimming removed 5 bases from V and 5 bases from J; junction bases left unmatched: 7. The germline gives CDR1 SGHTA, CDR2 FQGTGA. The CDR3 runs to 15 residues. CDR3 in amino acids: CASSITSGRFETQYF. DNA of the CDR3: TGTGCCAGCAGCATTACTAGCGGGAGATTCGAGACCCAGTACTTC.

This clone is a singleton in its sample. J is TRBJ2-1 and V is TRBV3-1 (or the pseudogene TRBV3-2); TRBD2 might be the D (6 bases). Trimming took off 4 bases at V and 1 base at J, with 11 bases between the two ends. CDR1 is LGHDT, CDR2 YNNKEL, per germline (reference sequence). This CDR3 is built from 15 residues. In DNA, the CDR3 is TGTGCCAGCAGCCCTTGGGACTCTTCCTACAATGAGCAGTTCTTC. This encodes CASSPWDSSYNEQFF.

The chain has TRBV30 and TRBJ2-3; perhaps TRBD1 as D (6 bases). Germline V CDR1 and CDR2: GTSNPN, SVGIG (reference sequence). The CDR3 totals 14 residues. V was trimmed by 0 bases and J by 4 bases, leaving 11 bases between them. In nucleotides, the CDR3 is TGTGCCTGGAGTGTACTTGGGGGCGCAGATACGCAGTATTTT. It encodes CAWSVLGGADTQYF.

J is TRBJ1-4 and V is TRBV7-9; D unresolved. This CDR3 is built from 14 residues. Germline loops: CDR1 SEHNR, CDR2 FQNEAQ (reference sequence). V was cut by 1 base and J by 5 bases, with 8 bases left in between. CDR3 bases: TGTGCCAGCAGCTTAGTAGGCGGCAATGAAAAACTGTTTTTT. It encodes CASSLVGGNEKLFF.

CDR3 coding DNA: TGTGCCAGTAGCATTCCGGGACTAGGGAGGAATGAGCAGTTCTTC. The encoded protein is CASSIPGLGRNEQFF. V and J are TRBV19 and TRBJ2-1; 8 bases are shared with TRBD2. Per the germline V gene, CDR1 is LNHDA and CDR2 is SQIVND (reference sequence). The CDR3 is made up of 15 amino acids. Germline trimming cut 6 bases from V and 7 bases from J; bases unmatched to any gene: 11.

The V call is TRBV18, the J call TRBJ1-1; TRBD1 matches 8 bases. Germline CDR1 reads KGHSH; CDR2 reads LQKENI. V shed 5 bases and J 2 bases; nucleotides not matched to a gene: 4. The CDR3 runs 14 residues. For the CDR3, the DNA is TGTGCCAGCTCAGCGGACAGGGCCAACACTGAAGCTTTCTTT. Its protein product is CASSADRANTEAFF.

This clone is a singleton in its sample. V is TRBV30 and J is TRBJ2-2; 8 bases fit TRBD2. The CDR3 spans 15 residues. With V trimmed by 4 bases and J by 6 bases, 10 bases remained unmatched. The germline V gene has CDR1 GTSNPN and CDR2 SVGIG (reference sequence). CDR3 coding DNA: TGTGCCTGGATCCAGCGGGGGATGCGGGCCGGGGAGCTGTTTTTT. It specifies CAWIQRGMRAGELFF.

The rearrangement uses TRBV7-3 and TRBJ2-2; 8 nucleotides align to TRBD2. V lost 2 bases and J lost 3; bases outside the gene matches: 11. The length of the CDR3 is 18 residues. The germline V gene encodes CDR1 SGHTA and CDR2 FQGTGA. The DNA for the CDR3 is TGTGCCAGCAGCTTATTCGGGAGGGAGTATGGGGACACCGGGGAGCTGTTTTTT. Translation gives CASSLFGREYGDTGELFF.

The rearrangement uses TRBV9 and TRBJ1-1; TRBD1 aligns across 7 bases. J was trimmed by 3 bases and V by 2 bases; bases with no gene match: 4. This CDR3 region has 14 residues. Germline CDR1 and CDR2: SGDLS and YYNGEE. The CDR3, as DNA: TGTGCCAGCAGCGTCGAGGGGGCGGACACTGAAGCTTTCTTT. It specifies CASSVEGADTEAFF.

This clone was seen just once. The CDR3: CASSLGQGRTDTQYF. CDR3 bases: TGTGCCAGCAGCCTCGGACAGGGGCGCACAGATACGCAGTATTTT. The chain has TRBV7-8 and TRBJ2-3; TRBD1 agrees at 9 bases. The CDR3 consists of 15 residues. Germline assignment: CDR1 SGHVS and CDR2 FQNEAQ. Germline trimming cut 5 bases from V and 1 base from J; bases unmatched to any gene: 4. Using reference TRBV7-8 and TRBJ2-3 for the parts outside the CDR3, the full variable domain is GAGVSQSPRYKVAKRGQDVALRCDPISGHVSLFWYQQALGQGPEFLTYFQNEAQLDKSGLPSDRFFAERPEGSVSTLKIQRTQQEDSAVYLCASSLGQGRTDTQYFGPGTRLTVL.

The rearrangement joins TRBV9 to TRBJ2-1; 14 bases match TRBD2. The CDR3 covers 15 residues. After removal of 3 bases from V and 7 bases from J, the junction contained 3 bases not matched to a gene. CDR1 is SGDLS, CDR2 YYNGEE, per germline. CDR3 in DNA: TGTGCCAGCAGCGCCGGGACTAGCGGGAGAAATGAGCAGTTCTTC. This translates into CASSAGTSGRNEQFF.

This chain joins TRBV4-1 and TRBJ2-1; D ambiguous. Germline V CDR1 and CDR2: MGHRA, YSYEKL. V dropped 1 base and J dropped 2 bases, with 9 bases sitting between them. The CDR3 extends over 15 amino acids. The CDR3 spells CASSQVKSTYNEQFF. In DNA form, the CDR3 reads TGCGCCAGCAGCCAAGTCAAATCAACCTACAATGAGCAGTTCTTC.

V and J are TRBV5-3 and TRBJ1-1; D gene ambiguous. TRBV5-3 is an open reading frame, and its role is uncertain. V was cut by 2 bases and J by 0 bases, with 8 bases left in between. This CDR3 has 14 amino acids. CDR3 protein: CARSFPGMNTEAFF. Written as DNA, the CDR3 is TGTGCCAGAAGCTTCCCGGGGATGAACACTGAAGCTTTCTTT.

The V gene is TRBV2, the J gene TRBJ1-6; 10 bases line up with TRBD1. V lost 7 bases, J lost 7 bases, and 10 bases stayed unmatched. CDR3 size: 16 residues. Germline assignment: CDR1 SNHLY and CDR2 FYNNEI. The CDR3 loop reads CASIDPGQGRNSPLHF. The DNA for the CDR3 is TGTGCCAGCATCGATCCGGGACAGGGGCGCAATTCACCCCTCCACTTT. The whole variable domain, filled in from reference TRBV2 and TRBJ1-6, reads EPEVTQTPSHQVTQMGQEVILRCVPISNHLYFYWYRQILGQKVEFLVSFYNNEISEKSEIFDDQFSVERPDGSNFTLKIRSTKLEDSAMYFCASIDPGQGRNSPLHFGNGTRLTVT.